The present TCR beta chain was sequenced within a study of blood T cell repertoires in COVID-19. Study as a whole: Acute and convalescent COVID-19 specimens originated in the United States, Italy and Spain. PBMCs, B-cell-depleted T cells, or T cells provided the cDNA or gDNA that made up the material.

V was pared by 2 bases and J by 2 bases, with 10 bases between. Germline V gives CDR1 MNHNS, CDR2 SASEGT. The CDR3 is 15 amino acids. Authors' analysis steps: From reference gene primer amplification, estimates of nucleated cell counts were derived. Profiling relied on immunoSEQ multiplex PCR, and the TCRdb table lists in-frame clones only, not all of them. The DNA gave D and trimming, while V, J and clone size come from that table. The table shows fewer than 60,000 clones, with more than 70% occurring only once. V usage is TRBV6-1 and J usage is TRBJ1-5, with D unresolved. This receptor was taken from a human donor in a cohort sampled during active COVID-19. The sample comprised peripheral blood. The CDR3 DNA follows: TGTGCCAGCAGTGAATTCACATACCGCAATCAGCCCCAGCATTTT. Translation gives CASSEFTYRNQPQHF.